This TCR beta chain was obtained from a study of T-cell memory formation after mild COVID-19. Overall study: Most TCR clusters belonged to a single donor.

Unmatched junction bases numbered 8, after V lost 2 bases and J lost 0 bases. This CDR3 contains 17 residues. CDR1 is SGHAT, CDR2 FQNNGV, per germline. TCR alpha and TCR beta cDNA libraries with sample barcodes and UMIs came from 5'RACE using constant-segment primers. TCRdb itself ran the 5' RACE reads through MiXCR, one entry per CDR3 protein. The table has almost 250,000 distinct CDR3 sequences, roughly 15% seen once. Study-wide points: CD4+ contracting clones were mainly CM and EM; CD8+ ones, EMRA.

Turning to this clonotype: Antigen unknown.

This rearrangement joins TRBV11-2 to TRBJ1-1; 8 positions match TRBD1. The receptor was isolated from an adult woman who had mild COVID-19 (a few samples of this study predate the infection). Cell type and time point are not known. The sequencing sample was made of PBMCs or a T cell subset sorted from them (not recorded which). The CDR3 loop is CASSLSRTGTMNTEAFF. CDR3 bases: TGTGCCAGCAGCTTATCTAGGACAGGGACTATGAACACTGAAGCTTTCTTT.